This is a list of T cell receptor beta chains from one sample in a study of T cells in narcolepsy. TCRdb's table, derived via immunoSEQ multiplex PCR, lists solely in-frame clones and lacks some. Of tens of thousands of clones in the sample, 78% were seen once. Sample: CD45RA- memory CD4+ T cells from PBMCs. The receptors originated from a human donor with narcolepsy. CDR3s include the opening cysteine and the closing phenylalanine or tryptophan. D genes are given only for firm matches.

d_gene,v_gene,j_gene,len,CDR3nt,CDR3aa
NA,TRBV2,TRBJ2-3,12,TGTGCCAGCAAAGCAGGCACAGATACGCAGTATTTT,CASKAGTDTQYF
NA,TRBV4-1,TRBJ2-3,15,TGCGCCAGCAGCCGGTCAGGACAGAACACAGATACGCAGTATTTT,CASSRSGQNTDTQYF
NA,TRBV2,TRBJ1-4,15,TGTGCCAGCCGATTAGGGGTATCGACTAATGAAAAACTGTTTTTT,CASRLGVSTNEKLFF
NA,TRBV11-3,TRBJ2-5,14,TGTGCCAGCAGCTTGTCGGCAGCTCAAGAGACCCAGTACTTC,CASSLSAAQETQYF
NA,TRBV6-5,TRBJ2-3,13,TGTGCCAGCAGGGCGACTAGCACAGATACGCAGTATTTT,CASRATSTDTQYF
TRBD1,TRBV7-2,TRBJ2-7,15,TGTGCCAGCAGAAAAACGGCGGGACAGGGGTACGAGCAGTACTTC,CASRKTAGQGYEQYF
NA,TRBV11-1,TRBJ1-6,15,TGTGCCAGCAGCCCAGACCGGACCTATAATTCACCCCTCCACTTT,CASSPDRTYNSPLHF
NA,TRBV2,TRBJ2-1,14,TGTGCCAGCTCCAAGGACATAGCCTACAATGAGCAGTTCTTC,CASSKDIAYNEQFF
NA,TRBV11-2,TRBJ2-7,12,TGTGCCAGCAGCCGAATCTCCTACGAGCAGTACTTC,CASSRISYEQYF
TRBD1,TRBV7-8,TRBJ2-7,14,TGTGCCAGCAGCCCCGGGACAGGCGCCTACGAGCAGTACTTC,CASSPGTGAYEQYF
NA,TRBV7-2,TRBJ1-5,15,TGTGCCAGCAGCCAAGACAGTCCCAGCAATCAGCCCCAGCATTTT,CASSQDSPSNQPQHF